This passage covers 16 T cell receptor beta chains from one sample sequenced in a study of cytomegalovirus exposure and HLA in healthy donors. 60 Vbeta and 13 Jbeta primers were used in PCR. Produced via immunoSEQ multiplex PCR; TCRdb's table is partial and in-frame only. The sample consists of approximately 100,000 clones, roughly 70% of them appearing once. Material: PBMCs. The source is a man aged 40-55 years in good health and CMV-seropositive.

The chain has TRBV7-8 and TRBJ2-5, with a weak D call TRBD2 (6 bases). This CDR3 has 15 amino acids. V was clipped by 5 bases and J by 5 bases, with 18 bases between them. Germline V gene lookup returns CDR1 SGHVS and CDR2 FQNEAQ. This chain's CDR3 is CASSLGRSEVETQYF. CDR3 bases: TGTGCCAGCAGCCTGGGGAGGTCTGAGGTGGAGACCCAGTACTTC. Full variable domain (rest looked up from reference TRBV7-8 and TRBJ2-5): GAGVSQSPRYKVAKRGQDVALRCDPISGHVSLFWYQQALGQGPEFLTYFQNEAQLDKSGLPSDRFFAERPEGSVSTLKIQRTQQEDSAVYLCASSLGRSEVETQYFGPGTRLLVL.

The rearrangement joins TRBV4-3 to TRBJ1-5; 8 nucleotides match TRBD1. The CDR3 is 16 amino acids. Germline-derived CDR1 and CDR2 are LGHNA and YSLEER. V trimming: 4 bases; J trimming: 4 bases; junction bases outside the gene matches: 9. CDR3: CASSPGFGQGNQPQHF. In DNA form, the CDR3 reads TGCGCCAGCAGCCCGGGATTTGGACAGGGAAATCAGCCCCAGCATTTT.

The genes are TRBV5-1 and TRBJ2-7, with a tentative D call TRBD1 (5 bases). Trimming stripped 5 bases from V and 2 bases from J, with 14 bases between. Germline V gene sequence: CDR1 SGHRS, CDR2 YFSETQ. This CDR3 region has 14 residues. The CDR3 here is CASRVGHATYEQYF. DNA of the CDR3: TGCGCCAGCAGAGTTGGACACGCCACCTACGAGCAGTACTTC.

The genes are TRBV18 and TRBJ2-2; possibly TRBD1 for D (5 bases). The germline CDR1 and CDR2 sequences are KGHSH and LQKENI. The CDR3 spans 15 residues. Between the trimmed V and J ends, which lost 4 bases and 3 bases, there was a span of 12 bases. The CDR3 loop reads CASSRQTFDTGELFF. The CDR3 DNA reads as TGTGCCAGCTCACGACAGACCTTTGACACCGGGGAGCTGTTTTTT.

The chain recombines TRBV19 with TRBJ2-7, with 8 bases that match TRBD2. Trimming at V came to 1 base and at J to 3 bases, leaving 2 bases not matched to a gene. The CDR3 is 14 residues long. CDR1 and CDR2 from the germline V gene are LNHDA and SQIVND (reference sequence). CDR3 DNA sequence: TGTGCCAGTAGTATAGTAAGCGGGAGCTACGAGCAGTACTTC. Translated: CASSIVSGSYEQYF.

CDR3 sequence (DNA): TGCGCCAGCAGCCAAGATAAGGGTCGGGGGAGAACCTTC. It codes for CASSQDKGRGRTF. The gene calls are TRBV4-1 and TRBJ1-2, with D perhaps matching TRBD1 (5 bases). CDR1 and CDR2 from the germline V gene are MGHRA and YSYEKL. V lost 0 bases to trimming and J lost 14 bases, with 16 bases between them. This CDR3 contains 13 residues.

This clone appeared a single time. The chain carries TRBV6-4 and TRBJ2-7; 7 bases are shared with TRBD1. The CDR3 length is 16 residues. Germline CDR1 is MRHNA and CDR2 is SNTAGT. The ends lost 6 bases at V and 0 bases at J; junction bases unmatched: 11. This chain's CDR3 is CASSYLQGPYSYEQYF. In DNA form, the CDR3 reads TGTGCCAGCAGCTACTTACAGGGGCCCTACTCCTACGAGCAGTACTTC.

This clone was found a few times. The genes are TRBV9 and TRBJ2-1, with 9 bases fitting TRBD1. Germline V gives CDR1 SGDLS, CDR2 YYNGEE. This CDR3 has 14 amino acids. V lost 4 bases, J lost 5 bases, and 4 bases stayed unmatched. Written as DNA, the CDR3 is TGTGCCAGCAGCTCGGGACAGGGTAACAATGAGCAGTTCTTC. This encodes CASSSGQGNNEQFF.

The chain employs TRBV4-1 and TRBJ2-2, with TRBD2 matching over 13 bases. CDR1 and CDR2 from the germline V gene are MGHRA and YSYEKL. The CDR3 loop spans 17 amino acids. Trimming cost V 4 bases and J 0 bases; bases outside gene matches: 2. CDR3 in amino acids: CASSRGTSGANTGELFF. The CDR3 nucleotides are TGCGCCAGCAGCCGCGGGACTAGCGGGGCGAACACCGGGGAGCTGTTTTTT.

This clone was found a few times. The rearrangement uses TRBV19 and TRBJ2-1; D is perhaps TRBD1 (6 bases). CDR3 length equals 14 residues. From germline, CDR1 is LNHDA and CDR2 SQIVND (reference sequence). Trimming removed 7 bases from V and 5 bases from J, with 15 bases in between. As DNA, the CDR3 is TGTGCCAGTAATTCAGGGGCGAGGGACAATGAGCAGTTCTTC. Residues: CASNSGARDNEQFF.

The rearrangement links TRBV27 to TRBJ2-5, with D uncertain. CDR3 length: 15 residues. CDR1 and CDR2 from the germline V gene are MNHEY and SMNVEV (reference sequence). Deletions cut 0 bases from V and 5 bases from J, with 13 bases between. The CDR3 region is CASSLSPPARETQYF. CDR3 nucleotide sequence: TGTGCCAGCAGTTTATCCCCGCCTGCCAGGGAGACCCAGTACTTC.

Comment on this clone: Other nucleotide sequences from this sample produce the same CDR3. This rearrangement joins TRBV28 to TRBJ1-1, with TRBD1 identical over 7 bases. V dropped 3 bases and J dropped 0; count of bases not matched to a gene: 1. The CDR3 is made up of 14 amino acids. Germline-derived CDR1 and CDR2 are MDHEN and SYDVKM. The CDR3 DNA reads TGTGCCAGCAGTTTCAGGGGGATGAACACTGAAGCTTTCTTT. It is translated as CASSFRGMNTEAFF.

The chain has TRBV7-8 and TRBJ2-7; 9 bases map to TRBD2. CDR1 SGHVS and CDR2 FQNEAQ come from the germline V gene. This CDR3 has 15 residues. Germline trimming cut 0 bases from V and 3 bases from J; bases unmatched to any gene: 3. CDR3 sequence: CASSLAPSGNYEQYF. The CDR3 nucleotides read TGTGCCAGCAGCTTAGCACCTAGCGGGAACTACGAGCAGTACTTC.

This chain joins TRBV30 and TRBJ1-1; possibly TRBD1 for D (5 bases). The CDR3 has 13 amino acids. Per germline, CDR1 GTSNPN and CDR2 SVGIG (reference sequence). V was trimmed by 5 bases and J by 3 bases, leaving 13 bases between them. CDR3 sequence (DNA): TGTGCCTGGTCCCGCGGAGGGGACACTGAAGCTTTCTTT. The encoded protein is CAWSRGGDTEAFF.

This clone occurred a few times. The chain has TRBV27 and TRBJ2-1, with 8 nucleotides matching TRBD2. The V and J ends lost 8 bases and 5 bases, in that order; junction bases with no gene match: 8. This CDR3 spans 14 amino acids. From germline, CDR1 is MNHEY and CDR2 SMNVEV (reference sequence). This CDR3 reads CASWALAGNNEQFF. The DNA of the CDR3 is TGTGCCAGCTGGGCCTTAGCGGGGAACAATGAGCAGTTCTTC.

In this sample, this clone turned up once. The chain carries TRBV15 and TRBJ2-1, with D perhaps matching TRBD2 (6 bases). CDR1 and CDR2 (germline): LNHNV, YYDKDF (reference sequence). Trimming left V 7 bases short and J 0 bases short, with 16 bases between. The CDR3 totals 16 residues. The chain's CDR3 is CATIGNSGNSYNEQFF. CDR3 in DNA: TGTGCCACCATCGGAAATAGCGGCAACTCCTACAATGAGCAGTTCTTC.